The rows below give T cell receptor beta chains drawn from one sample of a study of blood T cell repertoires in COVID-19. Data came from immunoSEQ multiplex PCR; TCRdb stores just in-frame clones and leaves some out. The sample shows about 99,000 clones, under 90% of them seen only once. Sequencing input: peripheral blood. These receptor sequences come from a human donor in a cohort sampled during active or convalescent COVID-19. CDR3s include the opening cysteine and the closing phenylalanine or tryptophan. Each record gives: clone size, V gene, D gene, J gene, CDR3 DNA, CDR3 protein. A D gene is named only where the DNA matches it firmly. Rows give clone size only sometimes, using once, few, many, or a class for an expanded clone.

many	TRBV27	-	TRBJ1-5	TGTGCCAGCAGTTTAAATAATGGCAATCAGCCCCAGCATTTT	CASSLNNGNQPQHF
-	TRBV15	TRBD2	TRBJ2-3	TGTGCCACCAGCCGGGGACTAGCGGGACAAAGGACAGATACGCAGTATTTT	CATSRGLAGQRTDTQYF
-	TRBV18	-	TRBJ1-2	TGTGCCAGCTCACCGCCTCCCGGAGGCAACAAGTATGGCTACACCTTC	CASSPPPGGNKYGYTF
-	TRBV16	TRBD2	TRBJ2-7	TGTGCCAGCAGCCAATGGGGTAGCGGGTACGAGCAGTACTTC	CASSQWGSGYEQYF
-	TRBV19	TRBD1	TRBJ2-7	TGTGCCAGTAGCACCATGGGGGACAGCCACACAGAGCAGTACTTC	CASSTMGDSHTEQYF
-	TRBV6-2/TRBV6-3	TRBD1	TRBJ1-1	TGTGCCAGCAGTTACATTGCAGGGGGGAATTCTATCACTGAAGCTTTCTTT	CASSYIAGGNSITEAFF
many	TRBV2	-	TRBJ1-2	TGTGCCAGCAGCGCCGGACAGTATGGCTACACCTTC	CASSAGQYGYTF
-	TRBV30	-	TRBJ2-7	TGTGCCTGGAGTCGATATCGCCAGGGGTCCTACGAGCAGTACTTC	CAWSRYRQGSYEQYF
once	TRBV2	TRBD1	TRBJ1-5	TGTGCCAGCAGTGAATGGGACAGGGTGAATCAGCCCCAGCATTTT	CASSEWDRVNQPQHF
-	TRBV7-2	-	TRBJ1-2	TGTGCCAGCAGCGGAGGGGACGATAACTATGGCTACACCTTC	CASSGGDDNYGYTF
-	TRBV4-1	TRBD1	TRBJ1-1	TGCGCCAGCAGCCAACCGGACAGGGGAAACACTGAAGCTTTCTTT	CASSQPDRGNTEAFF
-	TRBV7-9	TRBD1	TRBJ1-4	TGTGCCAGCAGCTTGCCGGGACAGGGTGAAAAACTGTTTTTT	CASSLPGQGEKLFF
-	TRBV5-1	-	TRBJ1-3	TGCGCCAGCAGGACGACCCCAGGGGCAGGCGGGGGAAACACCATATATTTT	CASRTTPGAGGGNTIYF
once	TRBV19	TRBD1	TRBJ1-6	TGTGCCAGTAGTCCCGAGGACAGGGACAATTCACCCCTCCACTTT	CASSPEDRDNSPLHF
-	TRBV12-3/TRBV12-4	-	TRBJ1-1	TGTGCCAGCAGGACCGGGAGCGGGACTGAAGCTTTCTTT	CASRTGSGTEAFF
-	TRBV19	-	TRBJ2-2	TGTGCCAGTAGTATTGAGTGGAACACCGGGGAGCTGTTTTTT	CASSIEWNTGELFF
-	TRBV19	-	TRBJ2-7	TGTGCCAGTAGCCACAGCTACGAGCAGTACTTC	CASSHSYEQYF
-	TRBV19	-	TRBJ2-7	TGTGCCAGTACCCCACAGGCCCAAGGCCCAGGAATCTTTTACGAGCAGTACTTC	CASTPQAQGPGIFYEQYF
once	TRBV6-5	-	TRBJ2-2	TGTGCCAGCAGTCAAACAGGGAACACCGGGGAGCTGTTTTTT	CASSQTGNTGELFF
-	TRBV4-3	-	TRBJ2-7	TGCGCCAGCAGCCCTCAGGGAGGCTACGAGCAGTACTTC	CASSPQGGYEQYF
-	TRBV10-3	-	TRBJ1-3	TGTGCCATCAGTGAGGCCCCGGGGAACACCATATATTTT	CAISEAPGNTIYF
-	TRBV6-6	-	TRBJ1-2	TGTGCCAGCAGACCAGGGGTGCGTGGCTACACCTTC	CASRPGVRGYTF
few	TRBV6-5	-	TRBJ1-6	TGTGCCAGCAGATCGACCGGGACTCTTAATTCACCCCTCCACTTT	CASRSTGTLNSPLHF
-	TRBV19	-	TRBJ1-5	TGTGCCAGTAGACCAGAGGGAGGAAGTCAGCCCCAGCATTTT	CASRPEGGSQPQHF
-	TRBV7-8	-	TRBJ1-5	TGTGCCAGCAGCTTAATAGGGGATGGCAATCAGCCCCAGCATTTT	CASSLIGDGNQPQHF
-	TRBV5-1	-	TRBJ2-5	TGCGCCAGCAGCTTGGCGTTCCTACAAGAGACCCAGTACTTC	CASSLAFLQETQYF
-	TRBV4-2	TRBD1	TRBJ2-2	TGTGCCAGCAGCCAGGAGGGGACAGGGATCGGGGAGCTGTTTTTT	CASSQEGTGIGELFF
-	TRBV7-6	-	TRBJ1-1	TGTGCCAGCAGCCATGACACTGAAGCTTTCTTT	CASSHDTEAFF
few	TRBV24-1	-	TRBJ1-1	TGTGCCACCCGGGGGAGGGTGAACACTGAAGCTTTCTTT	CATRGRVNTEAFF
-	TRBV3-1/TRBV3-2	TRBD2	TRBJ2-3	TGTGCCAGCAGCCAAAAGGCGGGGGGGCTTGTAGATACGCAGTATTTT	CASSQKAGGLVDTQYF
-	TRBV6-1	-	TRBJ1-2	TGTGCCAGCAGTGAATCGGTGAGCTACACCTTC	CASSESVSYTF
-	TRBV9	TRBD1	TRBJ2-7	TGTGCCAGCAGCTCTCATACAGGGGGCTGGGAGCAGTACTTC	CASSSHTGGWEQYF
few	TRBV9	TRBD1	TRBJ2-7	TGTGCCAGCAGCGGTGGACAGGGGCATGGCGAGCAGTACTTC	CASSGGQGHGEQYF
-	TRBV11-2	TRBD1	TRBJ1-5	TGTGCCAGCAGCTTAGGGACAGGGCGGAATCAGCCCCAGCATTTT	CASSLGTGRNQPQHF
-	TRBV5-1	-	TRBJ1-6	TGCGCCAGCAGCTTGGGGACAGTGCATAATTCACCCCTCCACTTT	CASSLGTVHNSPLHF
-	TRBV4-1	TRBD1	TRBJ1-2	TGCGCCAGCAGCCAAGGTCCCGGGACAGGCGTAGGCTACACCTTC	CASSQGPGTGVGYTF
-	TRBV24-1	-	TRBJ2-2	TGTGCCACCAGCTCGGGAGCGACACCTCACACCGGGGAGCTGTTTTTT	CATSSGATPHTGELFF
-	TRBV7-5	-	TRBJ1-6	TGTGTCAGAAGCCCCAAGACAGGGTACAGTTCACCCCTCCACTTT	CVRSPKTGYSSPLHF
-	TRBV6-5	-	TRBJ2-4	TGTGCCAGCCGTAGGGAGAACATTCAGTACTTC	CASRRENIQYF
-	TRBV5-1	TRBD2	TRBJ2-3	TGCGCCAGCAGCCCGAGGACGGGGGGAGATACGCAGTATTTT	CASSPRTGGDTQYF
-	TRBV5-1	-	TRBJ2-5	TGCGCCAGCAGCACGGGGTCTTTTGGGACCCAGTACTTC	CASSTGSFGTQYF
-	TRBV12-5	TRBD1	TRBJ1-1	TGTGCTAGTGGCCCCCCGGGACAGGGACTGTACACTGAAGCTTTCTTT	CASGPPGQGLYTEAFF
-	TRBV10-2	-	TRBJ2-1	TGCGCCAGCAGTGCGACAGGAGGAAATGAGCAGTTCTTC	CASSATGGNEQFF
-	TRBV7-2	-	TRBJ2-3	TGTGCCAGCAGCTTAGAACACCGCACAGATACGCAGTATTTT	CASSLEHRTDTQYF
-	TRBV6-1	TRBD2	TRBJ2-3	TGTGCCAGCAGTGAAGTTGCACTAGCGGGGGGGGATACGCAGTATTTT	CASSEVALAGGDTQYF
few	TRBV11-3	-	TRBJ1-2	TGTGCCAGCAGCTATCGGACAGATGGCTACACCTTC	CASSYRTDGYTF
-	TRBV3-1/TRBV3-2	TRBD2	TRBJ2-3	TGTGCCAGCAGCCATGATCCGGGGGGGCAGTATTTT	CASSHDPGGQYF
-	TRBV19	-	TRBJ1-2	TGTGCCAGTAGGCGGCTCCAGGGGTCCCCAAGGGGCCTAATCGGCTACACCTTC	CASRRLQGSPRGLIGYTF
-	TRBV11-3	TRBD2	TRBJ2-2	TGTGCCAGCAGCTCCCTAGCGGACCCGAACACCGGGGAGCTGTTTTTT	CASSSLADPNTGELFF
-	TRBV5-1	-	TRBJ2-3	TGCGCCAGCAGCTCCACCGCCTGGGCGCGTACAGATACGCAGTATTTT	CASSSTAWARTDTQYF
-	TRBV6-5	-	TRBJ1-5	TGTGCCAGCAACGAACAGGTCAATCAGCCCCAGCATTTT	CASNEQVNQPQHF
few	TRBV2	-	TRBJ2-5	TGTGCCAGCAGCCTTTTCCAGTTTGGGACCCAGTACTTC	CASSLFQFGTQYF
-	TRBV28	TRBD1	TRBJ1-2	TGTGCCAGCAGTGTACAGGGGAGGCACTATGGCTACACCTTC	CASSVQGRHYGYTF
-	TRBV3-1/TRBV3-2	TRBD1	TRBJ1-3	TGTGCCAGGGGGAGGACAGGGCCATATTTT	CARGRTGPYF
once	TRBV28	-	TRBJ1-2	TGTGCCAGCAGGCAACGCTCAGGGCGGACCTTC	CASRQRSGRTF
-	TRBV11-1	-	TRBJ1-2	TGTGCCAGCAGCTTAGATCAGGCCTATGGCTACACCTTC	CASSLDQAYGYTF
-	TRBV11-3	TRBD1	TRBJ1-1	TGTGCCAGCAGCTTGGGACAGGTGCCTATGAACACTGAAGCTTTCTTT	CASSLGQVPMNTEAFF